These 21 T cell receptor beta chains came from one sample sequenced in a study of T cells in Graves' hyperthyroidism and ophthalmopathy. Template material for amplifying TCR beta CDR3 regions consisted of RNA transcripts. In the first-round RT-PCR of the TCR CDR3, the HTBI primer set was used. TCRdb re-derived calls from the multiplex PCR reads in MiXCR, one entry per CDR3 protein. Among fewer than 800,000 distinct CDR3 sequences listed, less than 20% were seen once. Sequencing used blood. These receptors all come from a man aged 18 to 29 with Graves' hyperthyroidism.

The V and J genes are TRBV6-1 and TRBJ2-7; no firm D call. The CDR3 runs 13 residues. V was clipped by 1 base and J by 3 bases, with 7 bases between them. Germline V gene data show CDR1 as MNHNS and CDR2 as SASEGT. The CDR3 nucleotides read TGTGCCAGCAGTGAAGATGGCTTCTACGAGCAGTACTTC. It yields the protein CASSEDGFYEQYF.

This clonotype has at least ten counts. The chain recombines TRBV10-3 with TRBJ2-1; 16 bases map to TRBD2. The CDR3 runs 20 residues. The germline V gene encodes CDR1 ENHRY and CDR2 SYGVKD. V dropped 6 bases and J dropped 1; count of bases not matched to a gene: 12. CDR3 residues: CAIRGPGTSGRAGSYNEQFF. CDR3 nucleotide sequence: TGTGCCATCAGGGGACCCGGGACTAGCGGGAGGGCCGGATCCTACAATGAGCAGTTCTTC.

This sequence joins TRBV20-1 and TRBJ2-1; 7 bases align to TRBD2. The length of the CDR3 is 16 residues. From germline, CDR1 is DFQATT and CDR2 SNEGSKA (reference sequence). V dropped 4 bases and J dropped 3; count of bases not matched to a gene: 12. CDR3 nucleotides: TGCAGTGCTAACCCCCAGGAGAGCGGGATCTACAATGAGCAGTTCTTC. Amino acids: CSANPQESGIYNEQFF.

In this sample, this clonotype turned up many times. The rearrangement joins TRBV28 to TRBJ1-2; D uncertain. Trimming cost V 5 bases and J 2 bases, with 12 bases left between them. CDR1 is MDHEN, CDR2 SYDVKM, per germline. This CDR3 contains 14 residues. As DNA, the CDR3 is TGTGCCAGCAGTCCCTCCGGGTTGAACTATGGCTACACCTTC. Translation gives CASSPSGLNYGYTF.

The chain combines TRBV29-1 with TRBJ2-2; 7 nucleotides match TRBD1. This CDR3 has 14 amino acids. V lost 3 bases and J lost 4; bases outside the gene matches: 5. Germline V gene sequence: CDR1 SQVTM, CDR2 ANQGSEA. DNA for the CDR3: TGCAGCGTTGATAGCAGGGGGTCCACCGGGGAGCTGTTTTTT. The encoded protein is CSVDSRGSTGELFF.

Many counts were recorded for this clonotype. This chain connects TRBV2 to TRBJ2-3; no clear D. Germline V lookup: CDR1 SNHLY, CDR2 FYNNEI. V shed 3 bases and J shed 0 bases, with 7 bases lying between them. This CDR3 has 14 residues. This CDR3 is CASSDWGSTDTQYF. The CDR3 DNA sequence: TGTGCCAGCAGTGATTGGGGAAGCACAGATACGCAGTATTTT.

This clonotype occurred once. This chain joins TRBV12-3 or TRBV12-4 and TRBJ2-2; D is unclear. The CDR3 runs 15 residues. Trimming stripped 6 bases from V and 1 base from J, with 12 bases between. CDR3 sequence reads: CASSPGLVNTGELFF. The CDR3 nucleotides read TGTGCCAGCAGCCCCGGGCTCGTGAACACCGGGGAGCTGTTTTTT.

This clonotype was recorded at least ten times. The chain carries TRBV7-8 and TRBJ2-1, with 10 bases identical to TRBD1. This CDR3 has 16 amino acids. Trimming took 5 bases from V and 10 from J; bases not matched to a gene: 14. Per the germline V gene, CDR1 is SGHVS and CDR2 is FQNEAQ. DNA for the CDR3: TGTGCCAGCAGCGCGGGACAGGGGCTTGGAATTTTAGAGCAGTTCTTC. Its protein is CASSAGQGLGILEQFF.

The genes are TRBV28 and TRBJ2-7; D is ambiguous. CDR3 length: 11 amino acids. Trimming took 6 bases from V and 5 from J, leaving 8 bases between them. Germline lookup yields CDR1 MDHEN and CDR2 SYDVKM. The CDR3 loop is CASRLRNEQYF. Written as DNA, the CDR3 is TGTGCCAGCAGACTTCGGAACGAGCAGTACTTC.

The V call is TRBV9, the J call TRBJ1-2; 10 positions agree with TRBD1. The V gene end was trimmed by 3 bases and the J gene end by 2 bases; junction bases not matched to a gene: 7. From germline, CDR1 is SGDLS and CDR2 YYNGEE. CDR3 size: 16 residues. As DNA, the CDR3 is TGTGCCAGCAGCGCGGGACAGGGGCTTGGCAACTATGGCTACACCTTC. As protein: CASSAGQGLGNYGYTF.

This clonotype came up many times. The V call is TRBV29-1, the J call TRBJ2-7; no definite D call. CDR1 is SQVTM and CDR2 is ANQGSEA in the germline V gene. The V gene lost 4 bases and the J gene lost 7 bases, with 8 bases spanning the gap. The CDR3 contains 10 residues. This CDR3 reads CSVGDGEQYF. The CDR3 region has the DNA TGCAGCGTTGGAGATGGTGAGCAGTACTTC.

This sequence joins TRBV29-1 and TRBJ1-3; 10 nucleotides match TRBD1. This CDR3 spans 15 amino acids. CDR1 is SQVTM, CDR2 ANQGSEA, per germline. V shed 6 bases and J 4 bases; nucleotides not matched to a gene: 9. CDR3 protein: CSVNDRGQRGNTIYF. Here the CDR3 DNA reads TGCAGCGTCAACGACAGGGGGCAAAGAGGAAACACCATATATTTT.

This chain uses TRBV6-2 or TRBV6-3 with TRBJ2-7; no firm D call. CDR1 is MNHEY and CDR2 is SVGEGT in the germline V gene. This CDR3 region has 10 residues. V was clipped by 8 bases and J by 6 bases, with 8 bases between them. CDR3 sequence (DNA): TGTGCCAGCGGCGCAAGCGAGCAGTACTTC. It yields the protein CASGASEQYF.

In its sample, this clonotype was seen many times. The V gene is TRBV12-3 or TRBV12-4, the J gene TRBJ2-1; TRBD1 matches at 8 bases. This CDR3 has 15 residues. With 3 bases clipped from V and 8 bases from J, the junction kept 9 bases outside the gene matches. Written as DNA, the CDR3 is TGTGCCAGCAGTTTTACGGCGACAGGGGTAGATGAGCAGTTCTTC. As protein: CASSFTATGVDEQFF.

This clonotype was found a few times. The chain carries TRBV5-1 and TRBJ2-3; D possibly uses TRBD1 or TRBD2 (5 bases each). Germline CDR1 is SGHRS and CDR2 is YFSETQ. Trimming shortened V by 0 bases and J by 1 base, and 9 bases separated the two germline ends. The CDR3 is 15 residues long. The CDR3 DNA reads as TGCGCCAGCAGCTTGGGGGGGTCCCGCACAGATACGCAGTATTTT. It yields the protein CASSLGGSRTDTQYF.

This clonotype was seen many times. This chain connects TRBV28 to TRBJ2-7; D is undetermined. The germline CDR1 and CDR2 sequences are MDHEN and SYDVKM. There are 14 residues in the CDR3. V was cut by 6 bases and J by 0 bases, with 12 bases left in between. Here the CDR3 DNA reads TGTGCCAGCAGCTATGGGGAAATCTCCTACGAGCAGTACTTC. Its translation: CASSYGEISYEQYF.

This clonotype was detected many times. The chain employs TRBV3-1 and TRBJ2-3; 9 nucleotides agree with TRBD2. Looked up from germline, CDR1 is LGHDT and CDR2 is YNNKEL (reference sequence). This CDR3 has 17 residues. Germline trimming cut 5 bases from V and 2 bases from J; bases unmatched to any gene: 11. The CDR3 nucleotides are TGTGCCAGCAGCTCTCATTTAGCGGGAGCCCCCACAGATACGCAGTATTTT. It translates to CASSSHLAGAPTDTQYF.

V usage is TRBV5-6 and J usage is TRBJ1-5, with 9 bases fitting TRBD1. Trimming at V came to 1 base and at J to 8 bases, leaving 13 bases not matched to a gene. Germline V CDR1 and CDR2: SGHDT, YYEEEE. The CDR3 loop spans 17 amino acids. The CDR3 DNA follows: TGTGCCAGCAGCTTGACCTCGGGACAGGGATTAAGTAAGCCCCAGCATTTT. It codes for CASSLTSGQGLSKPQHF.

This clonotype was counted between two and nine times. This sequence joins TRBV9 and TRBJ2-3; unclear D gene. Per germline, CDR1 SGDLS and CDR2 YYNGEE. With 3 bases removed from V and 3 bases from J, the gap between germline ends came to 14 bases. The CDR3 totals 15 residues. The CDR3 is CASSATGSRTDTQYF. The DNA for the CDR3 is TGTGCCAGCAGCGCAACCGGGTCTCGGACAGATACGCAGTATTTT.

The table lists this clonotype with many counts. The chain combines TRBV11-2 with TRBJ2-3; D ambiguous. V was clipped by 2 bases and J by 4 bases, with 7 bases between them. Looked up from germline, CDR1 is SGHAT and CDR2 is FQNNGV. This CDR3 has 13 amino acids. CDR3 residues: CASSLSPSDTQYF. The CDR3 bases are TGTGCCAGCAGCTTAAGTCCATCAGATACGCAGTATTTT.

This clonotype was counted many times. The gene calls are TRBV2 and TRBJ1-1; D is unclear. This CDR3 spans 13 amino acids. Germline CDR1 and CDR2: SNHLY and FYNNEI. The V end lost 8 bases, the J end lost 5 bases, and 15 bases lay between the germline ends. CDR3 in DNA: TGTGCCAGCCCAGAGGAGAGAGGAACTGAAGCTTTCTTT. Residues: CASPEERGTEAFF. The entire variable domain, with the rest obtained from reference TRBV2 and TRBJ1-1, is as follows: EPEVTQTPSHQVTQMGQEVILRCVPISNHLYFYWYRQILGQKVEFLVSFYNNEISEKSEIFDDQFSVERPDGSNFTLKIRSTKLEDSAMYFCASPEERGTEAFFGQGTRLTVV.